This record looks at one T cell receptor beta chain sequence and its context. Its antigen target is currently unknown. Qualities for individual bases were not recorded, and no much larger clone is one base off. From its cysteine to its phenylalanine, the CDR3 spans 14 amino acids. The retained sequence is limited to the CDR3, 42 bases, with the frame set at the first base. V is clipped by 1 base and J by 1 base, and the sequence between their germline boundaries is 7 bases long. As encoded in the germline V gene, CDR1 is MGHRA while CDR2 is YSYEKL. This sample is drawn from a study of shared clonotypes between healthy human individuals (dated by TCRdb to the early 2020s). Turning to the overall study: A few men and two women, aged 18 to 49 years, made up the cohort. For each donor, CD4 naive and CD4 memory were each given three plates, CD8 naive was given two plates, and CD8 memory was given one plate. To estimate repertoire size and how much clonotype sharing occurs between individuals, the study deeply sequenced the blood TCR repertoires of about five healthy adults. To increase sequencing depth and limit assay-specific biases, TCR repertoire library preparation and sequencing were carried out by different laboratories using diverse techniques. Between about 0.85 and 9.5 billion PBMCs per donor were obtained by leukapheresis. General conclusions and limits of the study: Compared with non-shared clonotypes, the clonotypes found in all four sorted-subset donors had higher generation probabilities. Even with the large sequencing depth, rarefaction of the sorted-subset datasets indicated that sequencing was incomplete. Sharing across several donors was observed for about 5% of naive CD4, 3% to 4% of naive CD8, 2% to 2.5% of memory CD4, and about 0.39% of memory CD8 clonotypes. Because the study included a small number of donors, the genetic and exposure-history diversity represented was limited. Sampling was restricted to blood, and TCR repertoires in tissues likely differ from the TCR repertoires found in blood. Naive subsets generally had larger estimated clonotype richness than memory subsets. Pairwise subsampling led to the expectation that sequencing depth would affect the degree of clonotype sharing among donors.

TCR CDR3 regions were amplified from genomic DNA by multiplex PCR using the deep immunoSEQ assay. For each cell subset, the extracted genomic DNA was distributed evenly across all wells of several immunoSEQ 96-well plates, and each plate served as one replicate. Each replicate PCR for sorted subsets received roughly 0.2 ug genomic DNA, equal to 30,000 or so T cell genomes. Purified libraries were measured with a Qubit 3.0 fluorometer, size-checked on a Bioanalyzer 2100, and measured again with the KAPA Library Quantification kit. Every immunoSEQ 96-well plate was sequenced on a dedicated single-read 150-cycle Illumina NextSeq 550 flow cell. Per the original workflow: The immunoSEQ output contained only junctional sequences without quality scores, so filtering could not match that applied to full-length reads. Sequences were annotated with PyIR, a Python wrapper for IgBLAST v1.9, and V/J genes and CDR3 were assigned using IMGT germline references. Reads were filtered out if the reads had weak V/J assignments (E-value above 1e-6), no CDR3, stop codons, out-of-frame junctions, or ambiguous translated residues. V3J clonotypes were defined as sequences sharing the same inferred V gene, J gene, and CDR3 amino acid sequence. Percentage overlap between repertoires was calculated by dividing the number of shared unique clonotypes by the size of the smaller repertoire. RTK rarefaction, the Chao1 estimator, and Recon v2.1 estimates of unobserved clonotypes were used to assess repertoire richness. For all TCRbeta clonotypes obtained by the gDNA method from a handful of donors, generation probabilities were computed with OLGA. In TCRdb, the immuneACCESS table is reduced to in-frame sequences with V and J assigned. These tables do not hold every clone; where another copy was compared, an unresolved V gene accounts for under half, and the others remain unexplained. V, J and clone size are taken as reported in that table, and D and trimming were inferred from the DNA itself. In all, the sample holds under 600,000 clones, and roughly 95% of those were seen once. Nearly 0.065% of the sample rests with the top ten.

Donors were healthy HIV-negative adults with no recently reported acute infections or vaccinations. All donors were Caucasian adults living in Nashville, Tennessee, USA. Magnetic negative selection was used to enrich CD4+ T cells, after which naive cells were positively selected on CD45RA and the negative fraction became the memory subset. Blood was collected by leukapheresis, and PBMCs were isolated by Ficoll-Histopaque density gradient centrifugation and then cryopreserved in liquid nitrogen vapor phase. Purity and quantity of every magnetically sorted T cell population were checked by analytical flow cytometry. From each sorted fraction, genomic DNA was isolated and quantified by UV absorbance on a Nanodrop 2000c.

The V and J segments used are TRBV4-1 and TRBJ1-1; confidence is insufficient to name the D gene. Material for sequencing was naive CD4+ T cells sorted from blood. The meaning of the sample's cell subset or site label: CD45RA+ positively selected. The sequence derives from a woman under 40 in good health. The CDR3: CASSQGLGNTEAFF. The nucleotide sequence reads as follows: TGCGCCAGCAGCCAAGGCCTGGGGAACACTGAAGCTTTCTTT.